Listed here is a single T cell receptor (beta chain). This entry belongs to a study of blood T cell repertoires in COVID-19. The CDR3 consists of 18 residues. Germline CDR1 is SGHTA and CDR2 is FQGTGA. V trimming: 3 bases; J trimming: 0 bases; junction bases outside the gene matches: 6. In assigning cohorts, the study relied on participant-reported clinical history. Method: immunoSEQ multiplex PCR; TCRdb's copy keeps in-frame clones and lacks some. The sample yields some 170,000 clones, roughly 84% seen once. The chain joins TRBV7-3 to TRBJ2-3; 13 bases agree with TRBD2. This clonotype originated in a man aged 45-65 years who had recovered from COVID-19. The sample taken for sequencing was PBMCs or T cells enriched from blood (not recorded which). CDR3 loop: CASSLGLAGQTSTDTQYF. CDR3 sequence (DNA): TGTGCCAGCAGCTTGGGACTAGCGGGACAAACTAGCACAGATACGCAGTATTTT.